This TCR beta chain emerged from a study of HIV-infected patients and healthy controls. Whole-study results and caveats: HIV-infected patients shared fewer CDR3 sequences between individuals than healthy controls.

Around 450 ng RNA was reverse transcribed with alpha and beta constant-region primers. Alpha and beta chain libraries were made separately by chain-specific third strand synthesis with multiplexing indices. A single primer pair per chain amplified all rearrangements, with per-molecule barcodes. Priming off the SP2 site generated the second strand. TCRdb called the 5' RACE reads again in MiXCR, with one record for every CDR3 protein. The table has about 19,000 distinct CDR3 sequences, almost 9% seen once; the top ten hold about 2.5%. As concerns this clonotype: What it binds is not known.

The repertoire came from unfractionated whole blood and reflected all unsorted peripheral T cells. V lost 0 bases to trimming and J lost 5 bases, with 17 bases between them. CDR3 size: 17 residues. Germline V lookup: CDR1 LGHNA, CDR2 YSLEER. The sequence came from an adult in good health. The sequenced sample was blood. The chain carries TRBV4-3 and TRBJ2-1; D unclear. CDR3 sequence reads: CASSQDRANRVNNEQFF. Written as DNA, the CDR3 is TGCGCCAGCAGCCAAGATCGGGCAAATCGGGTCAACAATGAGCAGTTCTTC.